The clone carrying this T cell receptor beta chain was counted between two and nine times. Its target is unknown. The data were obtained in a study of PD-1 blockade in classical Hodgkin lymphoma. The study's findings and limits: Whoever responded completely had baseline diversity much like that seen in newly diagnosed patients. Patients who began taking nivolumab under 1 year after ASCT were left out.

As to time point: cycle 4 day 1 (C4D1), after less than seven weeks of nivolumab. Patients all relapsed after autologous stem cell transplantation, and there was variation in brentuximab vedotin exposure. The data were produced by immunoSEQ multiplex PCR, yet TCRdb's version contains in-frame clones alone and is incomplete. The sample consists of tens of thousands of clones, roughly 73% of them appearing once. Material: peripheral blood mononuclear cells (PBMCs), obtained before the fourth cycle of nivolumab. This TCR came from a human donor with classical Hodgkin lymphoma.

The CDR3 reads CASSQGVGGYAGYTF. In DNA, the CDR3 is TGCGCCAGCAGCCAAGGTGTTGGAGGGTATGCTGGCTACACCTTC. The chain couples TRBV4-3 to TRBJ1-2; D gene uncertain. The germline V gene encodes CDR1 LGHNA and CDR2 YSLEER. The CDR3 runs to 15 residues. The V end was cut by 1 base, the J end by 7 bases, with 16 bases between.